The rows below give T cell receptor beta chains drawn from one sample of a study of CD4 and CD8 cells across lung adenocarcinoma regions. TCRdb passed the PCR reads through MiXCR, listing each CDR3 protein once. Counted here are around 15,000 distinct CDR3 sequences, roughly 48% occurring once; the ten biggest clones make up about 18%. The sample taken for sequencing was CD4+ T cells from the center of a lung tumor. These receptors all come from a male donor with lung adenocarcinoma. The CD4 and CD8 labels of this study may be unreliable. CDR3s include the opening cysteine and the closing phenylalanine or tryptophan. The D gene is left open where the match is weak. Not every row has a clone size; where given, it reads once, few, many or a size class.

d_gene	len	v_gene	abundance	j_gene	CDR3nt	CDR3aa
NA	15	TRBV6-5	NA	TRBJ1-1	TGTGCCAGCAGTTCCCTCCTAAAGGGGGGCACTGAAGCTTTCTTT	CASSSLLKGGTEAFF
NA	15	TRBV6-1	many	TRBJ1-4	TGTGCCAGCAGTGAACTATGGTTCTCCGGTGAAAAACTGTTTTTT	CASSELWFSGEKLFF
TRBD2	16	TRBV6-5	NA	TRBJ2-3	TGTGCCAGCAGTACCCGACTAGCGGGAGGTGCAGATACGCAGTATTTT	CASSTRLAGGADTQYF
NA	15	TRBV28	many	TRBJ2-7	TGTGCCAGCAGTCCCGCGGGATTCAGCTCCTACGAGCAGTACTTC	CASSPAGFSSYEQYF
TRBD1	14	TRBV6-1	NA	TRBJ2-7	TGTGCCAGCATCGAAGACAGGGCAGCGTACGAGCAGTACTTC	CASIEDRAAYEQYF
NA	15	TRBV6-1	NA	TRBJ2-2	TGTGCCAGGAGCCTCCAGGCTGTGATTACCGATACGCAGTTTTTT	CARSLQAVITDTQFF
TRBD2	17	TRBV4-1	once	TRBJ2-2	TGCGCCAGCACCGTCGGACTAGCGGGAGGGTTCGCCGGGGAGCTGTTTTTT	CASTVGLAGGFAGELFF
NA	14	TRBV12-3/TRBV12-4	NA	TRBJ2-3	TGTGCCAGCAGTTTAGGAGGGAGTGGAGATACGCAGTATTTT	CASSLGGSGDTQYF
NA	12	TRBV6-1	medium-sized	TRBJ2-7	TGTGCCAGCAGTGACGGCCCAGCCGAGCAGTACTTC	CASSDGPAEQYF
NA	14	TRBV27	medium-sized	TRBJ2-5	TGTGCCAGCAGGGGGGCAGGGACCGGAGAGACCCAGTACTTC	CASRGAGTGETQYF
TRBD2	15	TRBV27	NA	TRBJ2-1	TGTGCCAGCGGCCTCGTGGCGGGAGGGTACAATACGCAGTTCTTC	CASGLVAGGYNTQFF
NA	15	TRBV6-1	medium-sized	TRBJ2-6	TGTGCCAGCAGTGAACTAAGCTCTGGGGCCAACGTCCTGACTTTC	CASSELSSGANVLTF
NA	14	TRBV11-2	NA	TRBJ1-5	TGTGCCAGCAGCTTAGAGGGGGCTAATCAGCCCCAGCATTTT	CASSLEGANQPQHF
TRBD2	15	TRBV11-2	few	TRBJ2-7	TGTGCCAGCAGCTTAGATCCGGCGGGAGTCTACGAGCAGTACTTC	CASSLDPAGVYEQYF
NA	15	TRBV10-3	NA	TRBJ2-2	TGTGCCATCAGCTCGGCGGGTTCGAACACCGGGGAGCTGTTTTTT	CAISSAGSNTGELFF
TRBD2	16	TRBV6-5	large	TRBJ2-3	TGTGCCAGCAGTTACCAGAGCGGGACGAGCACAGATACGCAGTATTTT	CASSYQSGTSTDTQYF
NA	17	TRBV6-1	NA	TRBJ1-1	TGTGCCAGCAGTCCGCGACGGGGAAAAACGGTGGGCACTGAAGCTTTCTTT	CASSPRRGKTVGTEAFF
NA	15	TRBV27	many	TRBJ2-4	TGTGCCAGCACCAACCTCGGCGGGGAAGGAAACATTCAGTACTTC	CASTNLGGEGNIQYF
NA	13	TRBV3-1	NA	TRBJ2-7	TGTGCCAGCAGCCAGGACAGAGCCTACGAGCAGTACTTC	CASSQDRAYEQYF
TRBD2	15	TRBV27	NA	TRBJ2-1	TGTGCCAGCAGTCCGGGACTAGCGGATTACAATGAGCAGTTCTTC	CASSPGLADYNEQFF
NA	14	TRBV6-2/TRBV6-3	NA	TRBJ2-2	TGTGCCAGCAGTTACTGGGGGCGTACCGGGGAGCTGTTTTTT	CASSYWGRTGELFF
NA	15	TRBV12-5	few	TRBJ2-3	TGTGCTAGTGGTTTGATCCAGGTCCACACAGATACGCAGTATTTT	CASGLIQVHTDTQYF
NA	13	TRBV6-5	many	TRBJ1-3	TGTGCCAGCTGTTTCGGGGCTGGAAACACCATATATTTT	CASCFGAGNTIYF